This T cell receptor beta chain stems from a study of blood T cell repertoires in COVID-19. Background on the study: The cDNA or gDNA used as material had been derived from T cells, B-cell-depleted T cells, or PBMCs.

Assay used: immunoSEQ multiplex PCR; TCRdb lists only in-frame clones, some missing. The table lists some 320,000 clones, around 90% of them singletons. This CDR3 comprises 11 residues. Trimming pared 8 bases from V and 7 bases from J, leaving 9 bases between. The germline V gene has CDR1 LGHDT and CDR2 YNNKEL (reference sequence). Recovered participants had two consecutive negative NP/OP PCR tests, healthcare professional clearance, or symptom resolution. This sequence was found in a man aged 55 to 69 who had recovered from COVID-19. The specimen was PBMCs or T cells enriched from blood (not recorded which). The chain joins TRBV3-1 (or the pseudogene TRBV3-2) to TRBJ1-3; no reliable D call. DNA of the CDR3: TGTGCCAGCCAGCGTATGAACACCATATATTTT. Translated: CASQRMNTIYF.